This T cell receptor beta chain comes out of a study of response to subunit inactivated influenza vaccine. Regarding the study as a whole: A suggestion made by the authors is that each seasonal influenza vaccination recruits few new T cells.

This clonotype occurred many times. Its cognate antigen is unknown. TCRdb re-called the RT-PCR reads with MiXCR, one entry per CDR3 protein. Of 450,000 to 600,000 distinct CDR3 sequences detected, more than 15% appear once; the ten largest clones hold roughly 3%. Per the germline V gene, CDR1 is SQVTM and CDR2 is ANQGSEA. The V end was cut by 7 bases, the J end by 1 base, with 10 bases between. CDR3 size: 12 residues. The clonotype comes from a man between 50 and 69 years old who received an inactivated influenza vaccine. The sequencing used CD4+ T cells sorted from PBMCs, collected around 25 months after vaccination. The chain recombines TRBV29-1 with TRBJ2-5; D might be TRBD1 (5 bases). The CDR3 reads CSGQLSQETQYF. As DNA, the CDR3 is TGCAGCGGACAGCTGAGCCAAGAGACCCAGTACTTC.